The 28 T cell receptor beta chains reported below all come from one sample, sequenced in a study of blood T cell repertoires in COVID-19. Here immunoSEQ multiplex PCR was the method, and the copy in TCRdb shows in-frame clones only, minus some. The table records 80,000 to 100,000 clones, about three quarters of them present only once. Sequencing input: peripheral blood. The receptor set was obtained from a man in his fifties who had recovered from COVID-19.

CDR3 protein: CASSLWDRSAYEQYF. DNA for the CDR3: TGTGCCAGCAGCTTGTGGGACAGGAGTGCCTACGAGCAGTACTTC. The rearrangement joins TRBV5-6 to TRBJ2-7; 8 positions match TRBD1. J was trimmed by 2 bases and V by 1 base; bases with no gene match: 5. Per germline, CDR1 SGHDT and CDR2 YYEEEE. This CDR3 has 15 residues.

The chain is built from TRBV9 and TRBJ2-6; 7 nucleotides agree with TRBD1. The CDR3 sequence is 19 residues long. Germline V gene sequence: CDR1 SGDLS, CDR2 YYNGEE. V dropped 0 bases and J dropped 0; count of bases not matched to a gene: 9. The CDR3 region has the DNA TGTGCCAGCAGCGTAGTTCCGGCAGGGGGTAACTCTGGGGCCAACGTCCTGACTTTC. Its translation is CASSVVPAGGNSGANVLTF.

The chain couples TRBV7-9 to TRBJ1-6, with D perhaps matching TRBD1 (5 bases). The CDR3 extends over 13 amino acids. V was shortened by 8 bases and J by 10 bases, with 15 bases between the two germline ends. Germline V gene sequence: CDR1 SEHNR, CDR2 FQNEAQ (reference sequence). CDR3 residues: CASGPSGNSPLHF. The CDR3 DNA follows: TGTGCCAGCGGCCCTTCAGGGAACTCACCCCTCCACTTT.

This clone was observed a handful of times. The V and J genes are TRBV9 and TRBJ1-6; tentative D call: TRBD1 (5 bases). Trimming shortened V by 2 bases and J by 9 bases, and 21 bases separated the two germline ends. This CDR3 is 17 amino acids long. The germline V gene has CDR1 SGDLS and CDR2 YYNGEE. CDR3 in DNA: TGTGCCAGCAGCGTCGGGGCGGGACTGTCTTCAGGTTCACCCCTCCACTTT. The encoded protein is CASSVGAGLSSGSPLHF.

CDR3 nucleotides: TGTGCCAGCAGCTTAGTGGGCAGGGGGGAGACCCAGTACTTC. This gives the protein CASSLVGRGETQYF. This rearrangement joins TRBV7-9 to TRBJ2-5, with 7 bases that match TRBD1. CDR1 is SEHNR, CDR2 FQNEAQ, per germline (reference sequence). V trimming: 1 base; J trimming: 5 bases; junction bases outside the gene matches: 4. The CDR3 is 14 residues long.

Here the CDR3 reads CASSLGGQGETQYF. CDR3 bases: TGTGCCAGCAGCTTAGGCGGACAGGGAGAGACCCAGTACTTC. V gene TRBV7-7 combines with J gene TRBJ2-5, with 8 bases identical to TRBD1. The CDR3 totals 14 residues. J gave up 4 bases and V 1 base, and 2 bases lay outside the gene matches. CDR1 is SSHAT and CDR2 is FNYEAQ in the germline V gene (reference sequence).

The chain recombines TRBV10-2 with TRBJ1-6; D gene ambiguous. The CDR3 sequence is 15 residues long. CDR1 WSHSY and CDR2 SAAADI come from the germline V gene. V lost 10 bases, J lost 4 bases, and 17 bases lay in between. CDR3 residues: CATRPLGEYNSPLHF. The CDR3 DNA reads as TGCGCCACCCGGCCTCTCGGAGAGTATAATTCACCCCTCCACTTT.

This clone came up a few times. The V call is TRBV18, the J call TRBJ1-1; D not resolved. CDR3 size: 15 residues. Germline-derived CDR1 and CDR2 are KGHSH and LQKENI. With 1 base removed from V and 0 bases from J, the gap between germline ends came to 9 bases. The CDR3 bases are TGTGCCAGCTCACCACAGATGCGTTTGAACACTGAAGCTTTCTTT. This encodes CASSPQMRLNTEAFF. The variable domain in full, completed from reference TRBV18 and TRBJ1-1, reads NAGVMQNPRHLVRRRGQEARLRCSPMKGHSHVYWYRQLPEEGLKFMVYLQKENIIDESGMPKERFSAEFPKEGPSILRIQQVVRGDSAAYFCASSPQMRLNTEAFFGQGTRLTVV.

This chain joins TRBV9 and TRBJ1-1; TRBD1 agrees at 8 bases. CDR1 and CDR2 from the germline V gene are SGDLS and YYNGEE. The CDR3 consists of 14 residues. After removal of 4 bases from V and 1 base from J, the junction contained 3 bases not matched to a gene. Here the CDR3 DNA reads TGTGCCAGCAGCTCGGGACAGGAGAACACTGAAGCTTTCTTT. Translating it yields CASSSGQENTEAFF.

The sample holds many counts of this clone. The chain is built from TRBV6-5 and TRBJ2-7; TRBD2 might be the D (5 bases). CDR1 is MNHEY and CDR2 is SVGAGI in the germline V gene. V lost 3 bases, J lost 0 bases, and 12 bases lay in between. The CDR3 is 15 amino acids. CDR3 DNA sequence: TGTGCCAGCAGTTATAGCGCGTACTCCTCCTACGAGCAGTACTTC. Translating it yields CASSYSAYSSYEQYF.

The V and J genes are TRBV4-1 and TRBJ2-3, with a possible D match to TRBD1 (6 bases). The V end lost 3 bases, the J end lost 0 bases, and 13 bases lay between the germline ends. Germline values: CDR1 MGHRA, CDR2 YSYEKL. CDR3 size: 16 residues. CDR3: CASSQARGTSTDTQYF. The CDR3 DNA sequence: TGCGCCAGCAGCCAGGCTAGGGGGACGAGCACAGATACGCAGTATTTT.

The V call is TRBV5-1, the J call TRBJ1-3, with D possibly TRBD1 on 5 matching bases. With 4 bases removed from V and 2 bases from J, the gap between germline ends came to 13 bases. CDR3 size: 15 residues. CDR1 SGHRS and CDR2 YFSETQ come from the germline V gene. The chain's CDR3 is CASSIMQGPGNTIYF. The DNA of the CDR3 is TGCGCCAGCAGCATTATGCAGGGCCCTGGAAACACCATATATTTT.

The chain uses TRBV4-2 and TRBJ2-1, with 7 bases that match TRBD2. Per the germline V gene, CDR1 is LGHNA and CDR2 is YNFKEQ. The CDR3 contains 17 residues. V was clipped by 0 bases and J by 6 bases; unmatched bases: 11. CDR3: CASSQDSAGERRNEQFF. The DNA for the CDR3 is TGTGCCAGCAGCCAAGATTCGGCGGGAGAACGGCGCAATGAGCAGTTCTTC.

The chain carries TRBV27 and TRBJ1-1; no reliable D call. With 3 bases removed from V and 4 bases from J, the gap between germline ends came to 18 bases. The CDR3 is 16 amino acids. CDR1 and CDR2 (germline): MNHEY, SMNVEV (reference sequence). This CDR3 is CASSFHQPLGSTEAFF. CDR3 bases: TGTGCCAGCAGTTTCCATCAGCCTTTAGGGAGCACTGAAGCTTTCTTT.

This sequence joins TRBV9 and TRBJ2-1; TRBD2 might be the D (5 bases). CDR1 and CDR2 (germline): SGDLS, YYNGEE. V lost 0 bases, J lost 2 bases, and 9 bases lay in between. This CDR3 is 15 amino acids long. CDR3 DNA: TGTGCCAGCAGCGTAGTGGCGGGCCCCTACAATGAGCAGTTCTTC. This encodes CASSVVAGPYNEQFF.

The chain links TRBV3-1 (or the pseudogene TRBV3-2) to TRBJ2-2; D possibly corresponds to TRBD2 (6 bases). CDR1 and CDR2 (germline): LGHDT, YNNKEL (reference sequence). This CDR3 contains 15 residues. V was pared by 1 base and J by 5 bases, with 11 bases between. CDR3 sequence reads: CASSQGTTSTGELFF. CDR3 in DNA: TGTGCCAGCAGCCAAGGGACTACTTCGACCGGGGAGCTGTTTTTT.

The rearrangement joins TRBV11-2 to TRBJ2-3; D might be TRBD2 (6 bases). In germline, CDR1 is SGHAT, CDR2 FQNNGV. The V gene lost 0 bases and the J gene lost 3 bases, with 10 bases spanning the gap. The CDR3 spans 15 residues. CDR3 in amino acids: CASSLDLGLTDTQYF. The CDR3 nucleotides are TGTGCCAGCAGCTTAGATCTGGGACTGACAGATACGCAGTATTTT.

This chain uses TRBV6-1 with TRBJ1-1, with 7 bases matching TRBD1. Germline loops: CDR1 MNHNS, CDR2 SASEGT. V was pared by 3 bases and J by 10 bases, with 5 bases of the junction left unmatched. The CDR3 has 12 residues. CDR3 DNA sequence: TGTGCCAGCAGTGAGGGCAGGGGGTCAGCTTTCTTT. This sequence encodes CASSEGRGSAFF.

The chain uses TRBV19 and TRBJ1-5; D might be TRBD1 (5 bases). V was clipped by 3 bases and J by 5 bases, with 11 bases between them. The CDR3 consists of 14 residues. Per the germline V gene, CDR1 is LNHDA and CDR2 is SQIVND (reference sequence). CDR3 DNA: TGTGCCAGTAGTATTAAGGGGCAGTATCAGCCCCAGCATTTT. It specifies CASSIKGQYQPQHF. Full variable domain (outside the CDR3, taken from reference TRBV19 and TRBJ1-5): DGGITQSPKYLFRKEGQNVTLSCEQNLNHDAMYWYRQDPGQGLRLIYYSQIVNDFQKGDIAEGYSVSREKKESFPLTVTSAQKNPTAFYLCASSIKGQYQPQHFGDGTRLSIL.

This chain joins TRBV5-6 and TRBJ2-4; 7 bases map to TRBD2. The CDR3 consists of 15 residues. Germline-derived CDR1 and CDR2 are SGHDT and YYEEEE. V lost 4 bases and J lost 1; bases outside the gene matches: 5. CDR3 in DNA: TGTGCCAGCAGCCCGCTGGGAGGGGCCAAAAACATTCAGTACTTC. Translated, it gives CASSPLGGAKNIQYF. Complete variable domain (other parts from reference TRBV5-6 and TRBJ2-4): DAGVTQSPTHLIKTRGQQVTLRCSPKSGHDTVSWYQQALGQGPQFIFQYYEEEERQRGNFPDRFSGHQFPNYSSELNVNALLLGDSALYLCASSPLGGAKNIQYFGAGTRLSVL.

The chain recombines TRBV3-1 (or the pseudogene TRBV3-2) with TRBJ1-2, with a weak D call TRBD1 (6 bases). CDR1 and CDR2 from the germline V gene are LGHDT and YNNKEL (reference sequence). The V gene lost 1 base and the J gene lost 7 bases, with 16 bases spanning the gap. The CDR3 covers 15 residues. CDR3 nucleotide sequence: TGTGCCAGCAGCCAAGGAATCTCACAGGGATTTGGCTACACCTTC. Protein: CASSQGISQGFGYTF.

This clone was recorded many times. This chain joins TRBV9 and TRBJ1-4; D is ambiguous. The germline V gene encodes CDR1 SGDLS and CDR2 YYNGEE. V shed 0 bases and J shed 0 bases, with 9 bases lying between them. CDR3 length: 16 residues. The CDR3 here is CASSVAPGATNEKLFF. CDR3 bases: TGTGCCAGCAGCGTAGCCCCGGGTGCAACTAATGAAAAACTGTTTTTT.

CDR3 protein: CASSLDRAGANVLTF. The CDR3 nucleotides are TGTGCCAGTAGTTTGGACAGGGCCGGGGCCAACGTCCTGACTTTC. The chain links TRBV19 to TRBJ2-6; 8 positions agree with TRBD1. The V gene end was trimmed by 5 bases and the J gene end by 4 bases; junction bases not matched to a gene: 4. Looked up from germline, CDR1 is LNHDA and CDR2 is SQIVND (reference sequence). This CDR3 contains 15 residues.

The V and J genes are TRBV4-1 and TRBJ2-7, with D perhaps matching TRBD1 (6 bases). The CDR3 is made up of 13 amino acids. The germline V gene has CDR1 MGHRA and CDR2 YSYEKL. Trimming took off 5 bases at V and 5 bases at J, with 13 bases between the two ends. CDR3 DNA: TGCGCCAGCAGCTCTGAGGGGGTCCACGAGCAGTACTTC. Translation gives CASSSEGVHEQYF.

The V and J genes are TRBV12-3 or TRBV12-4 and TRBJ1-5; D not certain. This CDR3 contains 13 residues. V lost 2 bases to trimming and J lost 5 bases, with 7 bases between them. The CDR3 coding sequence is TGTGCCAGCAGTTTAAGAGGTTATCAGCCCCAGCATTTT. This translates into CASSLRGYQPQHF.

The chain carries TRBV5-5 and TRBJ1-3; 8 bases map to TRBD1. The germline V gene has CDR1 SGHKS and CDR2 YYEKEE (reference sequence). The CDR3 is 16 residues long. V was clipped by 4 bases and J by 3 bases; unmatched bases: 9. CDR3 loop: CASSPRTGNDGNTIYF. The CDR3 nucleotides are TGTGCCAGCAGCCCTAGGACAGGGAATGATGGAAACACCATATATTTT.

Remarks on this clone: The DNA is omitted, as the CDR3 cannot be located on it reliably, and the CDR3 follows TCRdb's listing. This sequence joins TRBV18 and TRBJ1-2. Germline-derived CDR1 and CDR2 are KGHSH and LQKENI. The CDR3 adds up to 12 amino acids, both ends counted. The CDR3 loop is CASSQDFRGYTF.

This clone occurred a few times. The chain recombines TRBV3-1 (or the pseudogene TRBV3-2) with TRBJ2-5, with TRBD2 identical over 11 bases. The CDR3 loop spans 19 amino acids. CDR1 and CDR2 (germline): LGHDT, YNNKEL (reference sequence). Trimming cost V 2 bases and J 2 bases; bases outside gene matches: 13. The CDR3 reads CASSQQGLAAPLTQETQYF. The DNA of the CDR3 is TGTGCCAGCAGCCAACAGGGACTAGCGGCCCCTCTAACTCAAGAGACCCAGTACTTC.